The 20 T cell receptor beta chains below come from one sample, sequenced in a study of beta chain features in type 1 diabetes. TCRB transcripts that were expressed got sequenced, as all of the isolated RNA had been reverse transcribed. The table came from immunoSEQ multiplex PCR; TCRdb's copy has only in-frame clones and leaves some out. Here the sample spans around 400,000 clones, roughly 16% being singletons. The sequenced sample consisted of naive CD4+ T cells from blood. Receptors originate from a woman younger than 35 in good health.

This clone was picked up one time. V usage is TRBV5-1 and J usage is TRBJ2-3, with 13 bases lining up with TRBD2. V shed 9 bases, J shed 5 bases, and the junction held 9 bases outside the gene matches. CDR1 is SGHRS and CDR2 is YFSETQ in the germline V gene. This CDR3 is 15 amino acids long. The CDR3 sequence: CATQLAGGPGDTQYF. CDR3 bases: TGCGCCACCCAACTAGCGGGAGGGCCTGGAGATACGCAGTATTTT.

The chain has TRBV28 and TRBJ2-7, with 7 bases identical to TRBD1. This CDR3 comprises 13 residues. Per the germline V gene, CDR1 is MDHEN and CDR2 is SYDVKM. With V trimmed by 5 bases and J by 9 bases, 10 bases remained unmatched. CDR3 bases: TGTGCCAGCAGTACCTCGACAGGGTCCGCGCAGTACTTC. Its protein is CASSTSTGSAQYF. Full variable domain (outside the CDR3, taken from reference TRBV28 and TRBJ2-7): DVKVTQSSRYLVKRTGEKVFLECVQDMDHENMFWYRQDPGLGLRLIYFSYDVKMKEKGDIPEGYSVSREKKERFSLILESASTNQTSMYLCASSTSTGSAQYFGPGTRLTVT.

The V and J genes are TRBV7-9 and TRBJ1-2, with 7 bases fitting TRBD1. V was clipped by 5 bases and J by 5 bases; unmatched bases: 2. The CDR3 spans 12 residues. Germline CDR1 and CDR2: SEHNR and FQNEAQ (reference sequence). CDR3 loop: CASSRQGYGYTF. CDR3 bases: TGTGCCAGCAGCAGACAGGGATATGGCTACACCTTC.

This chain joins TRBV13 and TRBJ2-6; D is ambiguous. V shed 5 bases and J shed 2 bases, with 7 bases lying between them. There are 14 residues in the CDR3. The germline V gene has CDR1 PRHDT and CDR2 FYEKMQ (reference sequence). The DNA for the CDR3 is TGTGCCAGCAGCGCTAAGCCTGGGGCCAACGTCCTGACTTTC. It codes for CASSAKPGANVLTF.

This clone has only a few counts. This chain joins TRBV29-1 and TRBJ2-1; TRBD2 might be the D (6 bases). CDR1 SQVTM and CDR2 ANQGSEA come from the germline V gene. Trimming pared 4 bases from V and 4 bases from J, leaving 23 bases between. This CDR3 contains 17 residues. CDR3 DNA sequence: TGCAGCGTTGTGTTGCGGGTAAGGGACTCAGGATACAATGAGCAGTTCTTC. It codes for CSVVLRVRDSGYNEQFF.

This clone has just one count. This chain links TRBV18 with TRBJ2-5; D is unclear. Germline V gene data show CDR1 as KGHSH and CDR2 as LQKENI. Trimming shortened V by 4 bases and J by 5 bases, and 8 bases separated the two germline ends. This CDR3 spans 12 amino acids. DNA of the CDR3: TGTGCCAGCTCACAATACAGTGAGACCCAGTACTTC. This codes for CASSQYSETQYF. The whole variable domain, filled in from reference TRBV18 and TRBJ2-5, reads NAGVMQNPRHLVRRRGQEARLRCSPMKGHSHVYWYRQLPEEGLKFMVYLQKENIIDESGMPKERFSAEFPKEGPSILRIQQVVRGDSAAYFCASSQYSETQYFGPGTRLLVL.

The genes are TRBV4-3 and TRBJ2-1; TRBD2 aligns across 10 bases. With V trimmed by 2 bases and J by 9 bases, 10 bases remained unmatched. This CDR3 spans 16 amino acids. Germline CDR1 LGHNA, CDR2 YSLEER. CDR3 nucleotide sequence: TGCGCCAGCAGCCAATATATTCTAGCGGGAGTAGGTGAGCAGTTCTTC. As protein: CASSQYILAGVGEQFF.

This clone occurred a few times. The gene calls are TRBV29-1 and TRBJ2-7; no definite D call. CDR3 length: 13 amino acids. CDR1 is SQVTM, CDR2 ANQGSEA, per germline. Trimming left V 4 bases short and J 1 base short, with 11 bases between. CDR3 in amino acids: CSVALYKSYEQYF. The CDR3 bases are TGCAGCGTTGCATTGTACAAGTCCTACGAGCAGTACTTC.

In its sample, this clone was seen a few times. The CDR3, as DNA: TGCAGTGGGACAGGACACTACGAGCAGTACTTC. Translated, it gives CSGTGHYEQYF. The V and J genes are TRBV20-1 and TRBJ2-7, with 7 nucleotides matching TRBD1. V lost 7 bases, J lost 3 bases, and 3 bases stayed unmatched. The CDR3 has 11 residues. Germline V gene sequence: CDR1 DFQATT, CDR2 SNEGSKA (reference sequence).

This clone has more than one count but fewer than ten. This chain connects TRBV6-5 to TRBJ1-1; D ambiguous. Germline CDR1 reads MNHEY; CDR2 reads SVGAGI. Between the trimmed V and J ends, which lost 1 base and 1 base, there was a span of 7 bases. This CDR3 is 14 amino acids long. The CDR3 is CASSYFTQNTEAFF. In DNA, the CDR3 is TGTGCCAGCAGTTACTTTACTCAGAACACTGAAGCTTTCTTT.

The rearrangement links TRBV7-2 to TRBJ1-1; 7 nucleotides agree with TRBD1. V lost 3 bases, J lost 3 bases, and 4 bases stayed unmatched. The CDR3 length is 14 residues. Germline V gene sequence: CDR1 SGHTA, CDR2 FQGNSA. The CDR3 here is CASSFFTGDTEAFF. The CDR3 DNA is TGTGCCAGCAGCTTCTTCACAGGGGACACTGAAGCTTTCTTT. The whole variable domain, remainder taken from reference TRBV7-2 and TRBJ1-1, is GAGVSQSPSNKVTEKGKDVELRCDPISGHTALYWYRQSLGQGLEFLIYFQGNSAPDKSGLPSDRFSAERTGGSVSTLTIQRTQQEDSAVYLCASSFFTGDTEAFFGQGTRLTVV.

Remarks on this clone: The same CDR3 also results from other DNA sequences found in this sample. This chain connects TRBV4-2 to TRBJ2-7, with 9 bases matching TRBD2. The CDR3 runs 15 residues. Trimming at V came to 1 base and at J to 4 bases, leaving 5 bases not matched to a gene. From germline, CDR1 is LGHNA and CDR2 YNFKEQ. CDR3 nucleotides: TGTGCCAGCAGCCAAGGGCTAGCGGGAACGTACGAGCAGTACTTC. Encoded protein: CASSQGLAGTYEQYF.

The chain recombines TRBV4-1 with TRBJ1-2; TRBD1 matches 8 bases. J was trimmed by 2 bases and V by 0 bases; bases with no gene match: 5. The CDR3 is 16 residues long. Per germline, CDR1 MGHRA and CDR2 YSYEKL. Here the CDR3 DNA reads TGCGCCAGCAGCCAAGATGCCGGACAGGGAAACTATGGCTACACCTTC. Translated, it gives CASSQDAGQGNYGYTF.

V usage is TRBV7-9 and J usage is TRBJ1-1, with 8 bases aligning to TRBD1. Germline trimming cut 5 bases from V and 0 bases from J; bases unmatched to any gene: 5. The CDR3 totals 15 residues. Germline V lookup: CDR1 SEHNR, CDR2 FQNEAQ (reference sequence). The CDR3 nucleotides read TGTGCCAGCAGCAAGACGACAGGGGTGAACACTGAAGCTTTCTTT. Translating it yields CASSKTTGVNTEAFF.

This chain joins TRBV19 and TRBJ1-5; the D gene is possibly TRBD1 (6 bases). Germline loops: CDR1 LNHDA, CDR2 SQIVND (reference sequence). The CDR3 runs to 15 residues. Trimming left V 6 bases short and J 2 bases short, with 14 bases between. The CDR3 coding sequence is TGTGCCAGTAGAAGGGACAACGGCGGCAATCAGCCCCAGCATTTT. Its translation: CASRRDNGGNQPQHF.

This clone occurred a few times. The chain joins TRBV28 to TRBJ2-7; TRBD2 matches 7 bases. Germline assignment: CDR1 MDHEN and CDR2 SYDVKM. V lost 5 bases, J lost 7 bases, and 5 bases stayed unmatched. The length of the CDR3 is 12 residues. The CDR3, as DNA: TGTGCCAGCAGTGAGCGGGAAAGGGAGCAGTACTTC. Protein: CASSEREREQYF.

This clone showed up just a few times. The chain combines TRBV30 with TRBJ2-3, with 8 bases lining up with TRBD2. CDR1 and CDR2 (germline): GTSNPN, SVGIG (reference sequence). The CDR3 spans 16 residues. V was pared by 3 bases and J by 6 bases, with 14 bases of the junction left unmatched. CDR3 nucleotides: TGTGCCTGGAGCCAGGCCTCCGGGAGGGCCGGGGATACGCAGTATTTT. It specifies CAWSQASGRAGDTQYF.

The sample holds a few counts of this clone. The chain carries TRBV2 and TRBJ1-2; 8 bases agree with TRBD1. Germline assignment: CDR1 SNHLY and CDR2 FYNNEI. The CDR3 covers 18 residues. The ends lost 5 bases at V and 8 bases at J; junction bases unmatched: 22. DNA for the CDR3: TGTGCCAGCAGTCCCGGACAGGGAAGGAACTCTTGGACAGGAGGCTACACCTTC. This gives the protein CASSPGQGRNSWTGGYTF.

This clone was detected a few times. V and J are TRBV28 and TRBJ2-7, with 7 bases matching TRBD1. The CDR3 runs 14 residues. From germline, CDR1 is MDHEN and CDR2 SYDVKM. J lost 6 bases, V lost 6 bases, and 11 bases had no gene match. DNA of the CDR3: TGTGCCAGCAGGCCCGGGACAGTCGATCGCGAGCAGTACTTC. Protein sequence: CASRPGTVDREQYF.

This clone was found a few times. This chain links TRBV29-1 with TRBJ2-2, with a weak D call TRBD2 (6 bases). CDR3 length equals 15 residues. CDR1 is SQVTM and CDR2 is ANQGSEA in the germline V gene. Trimming removed 5 bases at V and 4 bases at J, with 17 bases between. The CDR3 reads CSVPVGRSLTGELFF. As DNA, the CDR3 is TGCAGCGTTCCCGTGGGGAGGAGCCTCACCGGGGAGCTGTTTTTT.